Given below is one TCR beta chain in context. Its target is not known. Libraries were prepared by immunoSEQ multiplex PCR; TCRdb keeps only in-frame clonotypes and omits some of them. In the table there are about 100,000 clones, 70% to 85% of which are singletons. Every patient had mismatch repair deficiency by PCR or immunohistochemistry. Germline-derived CDR1 and CDR2 are LNHDA and SQIVND (reference sequence). There are 16 residues in the CDR3. Trimming removed 4 bases at V and 2 bases at J, with 17 bases between. This entry is derived from a study of PD-1 blockade in mismatch repair-deficient tumors. On the study more broadly: All were previously treated, progressing patients with about 12 mismatch repair-deficient cancer types. Findings and limits, study-wide: Tumor-resident clones, often absent from pretreatment blood, expanded after pembrolizumab and then contracted.

The chain recombines TRBV19 with TRBJ1-2; D not resolved. The sequence came from an adult with mismatch repair-deficient cancer. Sequencing was performed on peripheral blood, taken approximately 35 weeks after starting pembrolizumab. Written as DNA, the CDR3 is TGTGCCAGTAGTAAGGCGTGGGTCGAGGGCAACTATGGCTACACCTTC. As protein: CASSKAWVEGNYGYTF.